What follows are 24 T cell receptor beta chains derived from one specimen sequenced in a study of siplizumab effects on memory and regulatory T cells. The method was immunoSEQ multiplex PCR; TCRdb's version includes in-frame clones alone and lacks a portion of them. The repertoire holds 60,000 to 70,000 clones, with over 80% as singletons. The sequenced material came from Tregs sorted from blood. The receptors stem from a human donor in good health.

The chain links TRBV5-8 to TRBJ2-4, with a tentative D call TRBD1 (6 bases). Per germline, CDR1 SGHTS and CDR2 YDEGEE. CDR3 length: 16 residues. The V and J ends lost 0 bases and 0 bases respectively, with 10 bases between them. The CDR3 sequence is CASSLGQALAKNIQYF. CDR3 bases: TGTGCCAGCAGCTTGGGACAGGCTTTAGCCAAAAACATTCAGTACTTC.

The chain couples TRBV28 to TRBJ1-1; D not certain. This CDR3 contains 12 residues. V was clipped by 3 bases and J by 8 bases, with 10 bases between them. The germline V gene has CDR1 MDHEN and CDR2 SYDVKM. The CDR3 DNA is TGTGCCAGCAGTTTGAGCACATCCGAAGCTTTCTTT. Protein: CASSLSTSEAFF. Drawing the rest from reference TRBV28 and TRBJ1-1, the complete variable domain is DVKVTQSSRYLVKRTGEKVFLECVQDMDHENMFWYRQDPGLGLRLIYFSYDVKMKEKGDIPEGYSVSREKKERFSLILESASTNQTSMYLCASSLSTSEAFFGQGTRLTVV.

The chain uses TRBV19 and TRBJ2-5; 8 bases line up with TRBD2. V dropped 10 bases and J dropped 2; count of bases not matched to a gene: 9. The CDR3 is 14 amino acids. Germline CDR1 LNHDA, CDR2 SQIVND (reference sequence). CDR3 region: CATRVGTSQETQYF. The CDR3 DNA reads as TGTGCCACCAGGGTCGGGACTAGTCAAGAGACCCAGTACTTC. Filled out from reference TRBV19 and TRBJ2-5, the complete variable domain reads DGGITQSPKYLFRKEGQNVTLSCEQNLNHDAMYWYRQDPGQGLRLIYYSQIVNDFQKGDIAEGYSVSREKKESFPLTVTSAQKNPTAFYLCATRVGTSQETQYFGPGTRLLVL.

The CDR3 coding sequence is TGTGCCAGCAGCCCCAGGTTCACAGGCTACGAGCAGTACTTC. It is translated as CASSPRFTGYEQYF. V and J are TRBV5-5 and TRBJ2-7; TRBD1 is a possible D gene (5 bases). Trimming removed 4 bases from V and 3 bases from J, with 14 bases in between. Per germline, CDR1 SGHKS and CDR2 YYEKEE (reference sequence). The CDR3 loop spans 14 amino acids.

The chain uses TRBV28 and TRBJ2-1; D call uncertain. Between the trimmed V and J ends, which lost 6 bases and 2 bases, there was a span of 8 bases. CDR3 length: 13 residues. Germline assignment: CDR1 MDHEN and CDR2 SYDVKM. The CDR3 protein is CASSPRTYNEQFF. DNA for the CDR3: TGTGCCAGCAGCCCAAGGACCTACAATGAGCAGTTCTTC.

Turning to this clone: A junction boundary mismatches the germline segment, possibly from a read error. The V gene is TRBV7-3, the J gene TRBJ2-2, with a weak D call TRBD2 (5 bases). This CDR3 is built from 16 residues. Germline CDR1 SGHTA, CDR2 FQGTGA. CDR3 protein: CASSITGIKNTGELFF. CDR3 DNA: TGTGCCAGCAGCATAACGGGGATTAAGAACACCGGGGAGCTGTTTTTT.

The genes are TRBV9 and TRBJ2-7; 7 nucleotides line up with TRBD2. Germline loops: CDR1 SGDLS, CDR2 YYNGEE. The CDR3 spans 14 residues. The junction had 2 bases not matched to a gene; V was cut back by 0 bases and J by 2 bases. CDR3 in amino acids: CASSVASGPYEQYF. In nucleotides, the CDR3 is TGTGCCAGCAGCGTAGCTAGCGGACCCTACGAGCAGTACTTC.

The chain combines TRBV9 with TRBJ2-2; a possible D gene is TRBD2 (6 bases). The CDR3 is made up of 14 amino acids. The germline V and J ends were trimmed by 5 bases and 0 bases, with 8 bases remaining between them. Germline CDR1 SGDLS, CDR2 YYNGEE. The CDR3 bases are TGTGCCAGCAGAGGACTAACGAACACCGGGGAGCTGTTTTTT. Translated: CASRGLTNTGELFF.

V gene TRBV2 combines with J gene TRBJ1-2; D unclear. The CDR3 consists of 14 residues. Trimming pared 6 bases from V and 3 bases from J, leaving 14 bases between. From germline, CDR1 is SNHLY and CDR2 FYNNEI. The CDR3 spells CASRGAEGDYGYTF. The CDR3 DNA follows: TGTGCCAGCAGGGGAGCGGAGGGAGACTATGGCTACACCTTC. The variable domain in full, completed from reference TRBV2 and TRBJ1-2, reads EPEVTQTPSHQVTQMGQEVILRCVPISNHLYFYWYRQILGQKVEFLVSFYNNEISEKSEIFDDQFSVERPDGSNFTLKIRSTKLEDSAMYFCASRGAEGDYGYTFGSGTRLTVV.

The CDR3 nucleotides read TGTGCCTGGAGCCGAACAGGGGATCAGCCCCAGCATTTT. It specifies CAWSRTGDQPQHF. The chain is built from TRBV30 and TRBJ1-5, with TRBD1 matching over 7 bases. Germline CDR1 is GTSNPN and CDR2 is SVGIG (reference sequence). The CDR3 extends over 13 amino acids. V lost 3 bases and J lost 5; bases outside the gene matches: 4. Variable domain in full (rest from reference TRBV30 and TRBJ1-5): SQTIHQWPATLVQPVGSPLSLECTVEGTSNPNLYWYRQAAGRGLQLLFYSVGIGQISSEVPQNLSASRPQDRQFILSSKKLLLSDSGFYLCAWSRTGDQPQHFGDGTRLSIL.

The chain uses TRBV28 and TRBJ1-2; D not resolved. V shed 6 bases and J shed 7 bases, with 12 bases lying between them. Germline CDR1 is MDHEN and CDR2 is SYDVKM. This CDR3 has 12 residues. This CDR3 reads CASSPSLSGYTF. As DNA, the CDR3 is TGTGCCAGCAGCCCCTCACTATCTGGCTACACCTTC.

J is TRBJ2-3 and V is TRBV5-6, with TRBD2 matching 11 bases. CDR1 and CDR2 (germline): SGHDT, YYEEEE. The CDR3 runs to 16 residues. The V gene end was trimmed by 1 base and the J gene end by 4 bases; junction bases not matched to a gene: 5. In DNA, the CDR3 is TGTGCCAGCAGCTTGATAGCGGGAGGGTCCCCAGATACGCAGTATTTT. This gives the protein CASSLIAGGSPDTQYF.

The chain has TRBV18 and TRBJ2-2, with 9 bases identical to TRBD2. The junction had 8 bases not matched to a gene; V was cut back by 3 bases and J by 6 bases. Germline CDR1 reads KGHSH; CDR2 reads LQKENI. The CDR3 spans 16 residues. The CDR3 loop reads CASSPKSGRFPGELFF. The CDR3 region has the DNA TGTGCCAGCTCACCGAAAAGCGGGAGGTTTCCCGGGGAGCTGTTTTTT. The variable domain in full, with the rest retrieved from reference TRBV18 and TRBJ2-2, is NAGVMQNPRHLVRRRGQEARLRCSPMKGHSHVYWYRQLPEEGLKFMVYLQKENIIDESGMPKERFSAEFPKEGPSILRIQQVVRGDSAAYFCASSPKSGRFPGELFFGEGSRLTVL.

The gene calls are TRBV7-6 and TRBJ2-2, with 12 positions matching TRBD2. This CDR3 comprises 17 residues. The ends lost 1 base at V and 2 bases at J; junction bases unmatched: 2. The germline V gene encodes CDR1 SGHVS and CDR2 FNYEAQ. CDR3 loop: CASSLGLAGVNTGELFF. In DNA, the CDR3 is TGTGCCAGCAGCTTAGGACTAGCGGGAGTAAACACCGGGGAGCTGTTTTTT.

This chain links TRBV5-1 with TRBJ2-3; unclear D gene. The CDR3 is 12 residues long. Germline V gene lookup returns CDR1 SGHRS and CDR2 YFSETQ. Trimming took off 3 bases at V and 2 bases at J, with 4 bases between the two ends. DNA for the CDR3: TGCGCCAGCAGCTCCACCACAGATACGCAGTATTTT. It codes for CASSSTTDTQYF.

The chain links TRBV6-5 to TRBJ2-7; D gene uncertain. The V gene's germline CDR1 is MNHEY and CDR2 SVGAGI. This CDR3 is 11 amino acids long. The V end was cut by 5 bases, the J end by 10 bases, with 12 bases between. The CDR3 sequence: CASSVGSDQYF. CDR3 nucleotides: TGTGCCAGCAGTGTCGGTTCAGACCAGTACTTC.

This clone was seen once. The genes are TRBV5-6 and TRBJ2-7; D unclear. There are 13 residues in the CDR3. Per the germline V gene, CDR1 is SGHDT and CDR2 is YYEEEE. Trimming took 0 bases from V and 2 from J, leaving 6 bases between them. The CDR3, as DNA: TGTGCCAGCAGCTTGGCAGGAACCTACGAGCAGTACTTC. As protein: CASSLAGTYEQYF.

The gene calls are TRBV7-2 and TRBJ2-3; 9 bases are a match to TRBD1. The CDR3 covers 14 residues. Germline V lookup: CDR1 SGHTA, CDR2 FQGNSA. Losses at the gene ends were 5 bases for V and 2 bases for J; bases not matched to a gene: 2. CDR3 region: CASSRDRVTDTQYF. The CDR3 nucleotides read TGTGCCAGCAGCCGGGACAGGGTCACAGATACGCAGTATTTT.

The V call is TRBV30, the J call TRBJ2-5; D is unclear. CDR1 is GTSNPN and CDR2 is SVGIG in the germline V gene (reference sequence). Trimming removed 0 bases from V and 5 bases from J, with 7 bases in between. This CDR3 spans 12 amino acids. The CDR3 DNA sequence: TGTGCCTGGAGTGTACGTCGGGAGACCCAGTACTTC. This encodes CAWSVRRETQYF.

The V gene is TRBV7-6, the J gene TRBJ2-2; either TRBD1 or TRBD2 may supply D (5 bases each). The V gene's germline CDR1 is SGHVS and CDR2 FNYEAQ. The CDR3 has 14 amino acids. V was cut by 4 bases and J by 2 bases, with 8 bases left in between. CDR3 region: CASSWDLNTGELFF. DNA for the CDR3: TGTGCCAGCAGCTGGGACCTCAACACCGGGGAGCTGTTTTTT.

The gene calls are TRBV7-2 and TRBJ2-3, with D uncertain. The CDR3 is 12 residues long. The germline CDR1 and CDR2 sequences are SGHTA and FQGNSA. V was cut by 4 bases and J by 6 bases, with 8 bases left in between. The DNA for the CDR3 is TGTGCCAGCAGCTCCCAGAGGGATACGCAGTATTTT. Its translation is CASSSQRDTQYF.

This rearrangement joins TRBV30 to TRBJ2-3; D remains unclear. Germline assignment: CDR1 GTSNPN and CDR2 SVGIG (reference sequence). The CDR3 sequence is 11 residues long. V shed 5 bases and J shed 9 bases, with 12 bases lying between them. The CDR3 nucleotides read TGTGCCTGGGGCCGGCCGCGGACGCAGTATTTT. It encodes CAWGRPRTQYF.

The V and J genes are TRBV9 and TRBJ2-1; no definite D call. From germline, CDR1 is SGDLS and CDR2 YYNGEE. With 3 bases removed from V and 9 bases from J, the gap between germline ends came to 16 bases. CDR3 length equals 14 residues. CDR3 in DNA: TGTGCCAGCAGCGGTTCCCCTTTTACCGGTGAGCAGTTCTTC. Protein: CASSGSPFTGEQFF.

On this clone itself: Within the sample, other DNA sequences also encode this same CDR3. The chain couples TRBV18 to TRBJ2-2, with D perhaps matching TRBD1 (5 bases). CDR1 and CDR2 (germline): KGHSH, LQKENI. The CDR3 is 13 residues long. Trimming took 3 bases from V and 4 from J, leaving 6 bases between them. The CDR3 reads CASSPQGTGELFF. The CDR3 DNA is TGTGCCAGCTCACCCCAGGGCACCGGGGAGCTGTTTTTT.